The rows below give T cell receptor beta chains drawn from one sample of a study of CD8 T cells in Susac syndrome. Each CDR3 protein gets one entry after TCRdb re-called the immunoSEQ multiplex PCR reads with MiXCR. The repertoire holds 100,000 to 150,000 distinct CDR3 sequences, with around 80% as singletons. The sequencing sample was made of CD8+ T cells from PBMCs. The receptor set was obtained from a human donor with multiple sclerosis. Each CDR3 is given with its conserved first and last residue.

j_call	v_call	cdr3_aa
TRBJ2-3	TRBV6-5	CASSYSEEHTQYF
TRBJ1-5	TRBV7-9	CASRGSGNQPQHF
TRBJ2-7	TRBV4-1	CASSQENRGLGQYF
TRBJ2-1	TRBV6-1	CASSLASIDESLSYNEQFF
TRBJ2-1	TRBV7-3	CASSVTAQAYNEQFF
TRBJ2-3	TRBV4-2	CASSQDWVASTDTQYF
TRBJ1-1	TRBV12-5	CASGGGMNTEAFF
TRBJ1-1	TRBV30	CAWTPGGSEAFF
TRBJ1-1	TRBV6-5	CASSYTSPGPNTEAFF
TRBJ2-5	TRBV20-1	CSARDLLGRVETQYF
TRBJ1-1	TRBV19	CASSMGTGWTEAFF
TRBJ1-1	TRBV27	CASSVDTRNTEAFF
TRBJ2-7	TRBV7-2	CASSWSGEQYF
TRBJ2-2	TRBV19	CASTPLAGGDLELFF
TRBJ2-1	TRBV13	CASSLGQLPYNEQFF
TRBJ2-1	TRBV6-2/TRBV6-3	CASSWGDEQFF
TRBJ2-3	TRBV11-3	CASSPHKGARTDTQYF
TRBJ2-1	TRBV4-1	CASSPGQYNEQFF
TRBJ1-2	TRBV6-1	CASSEITANYGYTF
TRBJ1-1	TRBV19	CASSMVPDVTEAFF
TRBJ2-7	TRBV5-1	CASSLGNDRVGYEQYF
TRBJ2-1	TRBV6-5	CASSYPGTQFF
TRBJ1-1	TRBV10-2	CASSGTEAFF
TRBJ1-5	TRBV29-1	CSATWGNQPQHF
TRBJ2-1	TRBV30	CAPDSSGNPPDYNEQFF
TRBJ2-2	TRBV5-6	CASSLDSTGFGELFF
TRBJ2-2	TRBV5-1	CASSGGQGNTGELFF
TRBJ2-7	TRBV13	CASSLEASGEEQYF
TRBJ2-3	TRBV27	CASSFGGGAVDTQYF
TRBJ2-1	TRBV11-2	CASSSLYNEQFF
TRBJ1-2	TRBV4-1	CASSQGLQGNYGYTF
TRBJ1-2	TRBV20-1	CSARGGQGPFYGYTF
TRBJ1-2	TRBV12-3/TRBV12-4	CASISDRGGYTF
TRBJ2-5	TRBV24-1	CATSEGAGETQYF
TRBJ1-2	TRBV5-1	CAGSSYGTGADGYTF
TRBJ2-7	TRBV6-5	CASSYSPDYEQYF
TRBJ2-1	TRBV9	CASSPFAFLYEQFF
TRBJ2-2	TRBV7-3	CASREGIFNTGELFF
TRBJ2-1	TRBV3-1	CASSQDGASYNEQFF
TRBJ1-2	TRBV20-1	CSAWTGHDGYTF
TRBJ2-1	TRBV12-3/TRBV12-4	CASSFRLGGALDEQFF
TRBJ1-3	TRBV7-8	CASSLGQGASGNTIYF
TRBJ2-6	TRBV5-5	CASSSGTPGANVLTF
TRBJ1-2	TRBV2	CATWTEGGGYTF
TRBJ2-1	TRBV11-2	CASSHRGSGVLNEQFF
TRBJ1-1	TRBV4-1	CASSLRTGTSMNTEAFF
TRBJ1-2	TRBV27	CASSISGTTNYGYTF
TRBJ2-7	TRBV28	CASTLGNEQYF
TRBJ1-3	TRBV7-2	CASSLAGTSGNTIYF
TRBJ2-2	TRBV7-9	CASSPATHRTGELFF
TRBJ2-1	TRBV13	CASSPYSGRAYNEQFF
TRBJ1-1	TRBV5-6	CASSLWGSGLLNTEAFF
TRBJ2-5	TRBV4-1	CASSQVDSGGETQYF
TRBJ1-2	TRBV7-9	CASSLGVDYGYTF
TRBJ2-1	TRBV6-2/TRBV6-3	CASTLRPGTSGSREYNEQFF